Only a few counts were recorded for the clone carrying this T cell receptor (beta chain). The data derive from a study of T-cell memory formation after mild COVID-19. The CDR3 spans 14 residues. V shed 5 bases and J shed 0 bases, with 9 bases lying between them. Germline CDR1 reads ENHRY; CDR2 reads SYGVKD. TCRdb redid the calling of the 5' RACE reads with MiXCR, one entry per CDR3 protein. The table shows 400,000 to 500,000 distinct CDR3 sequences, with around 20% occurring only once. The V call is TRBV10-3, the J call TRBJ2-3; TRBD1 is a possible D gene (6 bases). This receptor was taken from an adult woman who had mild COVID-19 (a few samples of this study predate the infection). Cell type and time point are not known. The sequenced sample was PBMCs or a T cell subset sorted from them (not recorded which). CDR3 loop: CAISSGASTDTQYF. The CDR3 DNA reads TGTGCCATCAGTTCAGGGGCTAGCACAGATACGCAGTATTTT.